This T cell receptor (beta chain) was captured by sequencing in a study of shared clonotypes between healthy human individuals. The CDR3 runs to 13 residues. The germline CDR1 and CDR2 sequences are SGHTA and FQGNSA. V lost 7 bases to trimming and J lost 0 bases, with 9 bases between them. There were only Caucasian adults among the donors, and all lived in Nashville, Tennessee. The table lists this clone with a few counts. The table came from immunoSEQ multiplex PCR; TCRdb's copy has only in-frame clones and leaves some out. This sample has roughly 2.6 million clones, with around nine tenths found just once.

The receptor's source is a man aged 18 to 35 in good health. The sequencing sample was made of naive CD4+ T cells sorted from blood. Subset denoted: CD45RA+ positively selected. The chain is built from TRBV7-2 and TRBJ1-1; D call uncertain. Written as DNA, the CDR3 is TGTGCCAGCAATCTACAGCTGAACACTGAAGCTTTCTTT. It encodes CASNLQLNTEAFF.